Each of the 26 T cell receptor beta chains below was sequenced from the same sample in a study of blood T cell repertoires in COVID-19. This table comes from immunoSEQ multiplex PCR, and its TCRdb copy is limited to in-frame clones, with some not included. The repertoire holds roughly 31,000 clones, with about 90% as singletons. Sequencing was performed on peripheral blood. The receptors were gathered from a man in his fifties or sixties with active COVID-19.

The chain joins TRBV6-2 or TRBV6-3 to TRBJ1-3, with D possibly TRBD1 on 6 matching bases. This CDR3 is built from 16 residues. In germline, CDR1 is MNHEY, CDR2 SVGEGT. With 5 bases removed from V and 0 bases from J, the gap between germline ends came to 14 bases. DNA for the CDR3: TGTGCCAGCAGTGAGGACGGGGGGCACTCTGGAAACACCATATATTTT. Protein sequence: CASSEDGGHSGNTIYF.

The chain uses TRBV4-2 and TRBJ1-1; 8 bases align to TRBD1. With V trimmed by 1 base and J by 5 bases, 6 bases remained unmatched. Germline CDR1 LGHNA, CDR2 YNFKEQ. The CDR3 loop spans 15 amino acids. CDR3 protein: CASSQATGGLTEAFF. DNA of the CDR3: TGTGCCAGCAGCCAAGCCACAGGGGGACTTACTGAAGCTTTCTTT.

The chain couples TRBV19 to TRBJ1-1, with TRBD1 as a possible D gene (6 bases). The V gene's germline CDR1 is LNHDA and CDR2 SQIVND (reference sequence). The CDR3 extends over 13 amino acids. V was shortened by 8 bases and J by 4 bases, with 14 bases between the two germline ends. This CDR3 reads CASAPNRATEAFF. In DNA, the CDR3 is TGTGCCAGTGCTCCAAACAGGGCCACTGAAGCTTTCTTT.

The chain has TRBV6-5 and TRBJ1-1, with TRBD1 matching 7 bases. V lost 6 bases to trimming and J lost 7 bases; unmatched junction nucleotides: 5. The CDR3 length is 12 residues. The V gene's germline CDR1 is MNHEY and CDR2 SVGAGI. The CDR3 sequence: CASRGQSDEAFF. CDR3 sequence (DNA): TGTGCCAGCAGGGGACAGTCCGATGAAGCTTTCTTT.

The rearrangement links TRBV14 to TRBJ2-7, with 10 bases lining up with TRBD1. Trimming cost V 9 bases and J 6 bases; bases outside gene matches: 8. Germline V gene lookup returns CDR1 SGHDN and CDR2 FVKESK. This CDR3 has 13 amino acids. In DNA, the CDR3 is TGTGCCAGTCCCCCCGGGGACAGGGGCGAGCAGTACTTC. Translated: CASPPGDRGEQYF.

The chain is built from TRBV5-1 and TRBJ1-6; D unresolved. The CDR3 is made up of 14 amino acids. The V gene lost 0 bases and the J gene lost 4 bases, with 5 bases spanning the gap. Germline values: CDR1 SGHRS, CDR2 YFSETQ. The CDR3 loop reads CASSLGQYNSPLHF. The CDR3 DNA is TGCGCCAGCAGCTTGGGGCAATATAATTCACCCCTCCACTTT.

This clone was detected once. The V call is TRBV7-9, the J call TRBJ2-1; D possibly corresponds to TRBD1 (5 bases). Germline V gene lookup returns CDR1 SEHNR and CDR2 FQNEAQ (reference sequence). The CDR3 is 14 amino acids. The V end was cut by 5 bases, the J end by 5 bases, with 13 bases between. The CDR3 loop is CASSPRAGNNEQFF. In DNA form, the CDR3 reads TGTGCCAGCAGCCCCCGGGCAGGGAACAATGAGCAGTTCTTC.

The rearrangement links TRBV3-1 (or the pseudogene TRBV3-2) to TRBJ2-2; 14 bases fit TRBD2. The CDR3 is 17 amino acids. V dropped 4 bases and J dropped 1; count of bases not matched to a gene: 2. Germline V lookup: CDR1 LGHDT, CDR2 YNNKEL (reference sequence). CDR3 sequence: CASSPGTSGGNTGELFF. CDR3 DNA sequence: TGTGCCAGCAGCCCCGGGACTAGCGGGGGGAACACCGGGGAGCTGTTTTTT.

V is TRBV2 and J is TRBJ2-5, with 12 bases identical to TRBD2. The CDR3 extends over 18 amino acids. V shed 7 bases, J shed 4 bases, and the junction held 16 bases outside the gene matches. The germline gives CDR1 SNHLY, CDR2 FYNNEI. As DNA, the CDR3 is TGTGCCAGCAACGATAGTCCTAGCGGGGGGGCCGGGGCAGAGACCCAGTACTTC. Translated: CASNDSPSGGAGAETQYF.

V and J are TRBV9 and TRBJ1-1, with a weak D call TRBD1 (5 bases). CDR1 is SGDLS and CDR2 is YYNGEE in the germline V gene. Trimming cost V 6 bases and J 2 bases, with 17 bases left between them. The CDR3 sequence is 15 residues long. The CDR3 DNA follows: TGTGCCAGCACCCAAGGTGGGGCACCAAACACTGAAGCTTTCTTT. Translating it yields CASTQGGAPNTEAFF.

V and J are TRBV6-2 or TRBV6-3 and TRBJ2-7; 7 nucleotides match TRBD2. Trimming cost V 4 bases and J 2 bases; bases outside gene matches: 2. This CDR3 region has 13 residues. CDR1 MNHEY and CDR2 SVGEGT come from the germline V gene. DNA of the CDR3: TGTGCCAGCAGTTCGGGGGGAACCTACGAGCAGTACTTC. This gives the protein CASSSGGTYEQYF.

The chain links TRBV4-1 to TRBJ1-2; maybe TRBD1 (6 bases). The CDR3 spans 15 residues. Deletions cut 3 bases from V and 2 bases from J, with 13 bases between. Looked up from germline, CDR1 is MGHRA and CDR2 is YSYEKL. The CDR3 loop is CASSQGTSMNYGYTF. In DNA, the CDR3 is TGCGCCAGCAGCCAGGGGACATCTATGAACTATGGCTACACCTTC.

This rearrangement joins TRBV24-1 to TRBJ2-1; 9 nucleotides match TRBD2. With V trimmed by 6 bases and J by 8 bases, 10 bases remained unmatched. The CDR3 length is 15 residues. Germline CDR1 KGHDR, CDR2 SFDVKD. The CDR3 DNA reads TGTGCCACCAGTCCATGGGCTAGCGGGGCCTATGAGCAGTTCTTC. Its translation is CATSPWASGAYEQFF.

This clone showed up just a few times. V is TRBV5-5 and J is TRBJ1-2, with TRBD1 matching over 9 bases. The V and J ends lost 3 bases and 8 bases, in that order; junction bases with no gene match: 5. Germline V gene sequence: CDR1 SGHKS, CDR2 YYEKEE (reference sequence). The CDR3 is 13 amino acids. The CDR3 loop reads CASSWGQGGGYTF. The CDR3 DNA is TGTGCCAGCAGCTGGGGACAGGGCGGAGGCTACACCTTC.

This clone was counted a single time. The chain couples TRBV6-6 to TRBJ2-7; 7 bases fit TRBD1. This CDR3 comprises 13 residues. V shed 2 bases and J 6 bases; nucleotides not matched to a gene: 4. Germline lookup yields CDR1 MNHNY and CDR2 SVGAGI (reference sequence). The CDR3 sequence: CASSYGQGVEQYF. The CDR3 coding sequence is TGTGCCAGCAGTTACGGGCAGGGGGTCGAGCAGTACTTC.

This chain connects TRBV19 to TRBJ1-3, with D unresolved. Germline V gene sequence: CDR1 LNHDA, CDR2 SQIVND (reference sequence). Trimming removed 2 bases from V and 2 bases from J, with 7 bases in between. CDR3 length equals 14 residues. Written as DNA, the CDR3 is TGTGCCAGTAGTATAAGCGAGCCTGGAAACACCATATATTTT. It is translated as CASSISEPGNTIYF.

The chain uses TRBV24-1 and TRBJ2-5; D is uncertain. The CDR3 runs 13 residues. Germline assignment: CDR1 KGHDR and CDR2 SFDVKD. Trimming stripped 3 bases from V and 0 bases from J, with 4 bases between. CDR3 in amino acids: CATSDPNQETQYF. The CDR3 bases are TGTGCCACCAGTGATCCAAACCAAGAGACCCAGTACTTC.

The CDR3 DNA sequence: TGTGCCAGCAGCTTAGACTCGCCCGAGCAGTACTTC. Protein sequence: CASSLDSPEQYF. The chain has TRBV7-2 and TRBJ2-7; D unclear. Per the germline V gene, CDR1 is SGHTA and CDR2 is FQGNSA. CDR3 length: 12 residues. Trimming pared 1 base from V and 6 bases from J, leaving 7 bases between.

V is TRBV10-3 and J is TRBJ1-4; tentative D call: TRBD1 (5 bases). This CDR3 spans 14 amino acids. The germline CDR1 and CDR2 sequences are ENHRY and SYGVKD. With 2 bases removed from V and 8 bases from J, the gap between germline ends came to 12 bases. In nucleotides, the CDR3 is TGTGCCATCAGTGAGGGAGGGGAGCGCGAAAAACTGTTTTTT. It yields the protein CAISEGGEREKLFF.

The CDR3 protein is CASSLAPGKETQYF. As DNA, the CDR3 is TGCGCCAGCAGCTTGGCTCCAGGAAAAGAGACCCAGTACTTC. The rearrangement joins TRBV5-1 to TRBJ2-5; no definite D call. Germline V CDR1 and CDR2: SGHRS, YFSETQ. With 0 bases removed from V and 3 bases from J, the gap between germline ends came to 9 bases. The CDR3 is 14 residues long.

The chain recombines TRBV5-1 with TRBJ1-6; the D is unclear. The CDR3 extends over 15 amino acids. Deletions cut 1 base from V and 5 bases from J, with 10 bases between. The germline V gene has CDR1 SGHRS and CDR2 YFSETQ. This CDR3 is CASSLSGYDNSPLHF. The CDR3 DNA is TGCGCCAGCAGCTTGTCGGGTTACGATAATTCACCCCTCCACTTT.

V gene TRBV5-5 combines with J gene TRBJ2-2; 8 positions agree with TRBD1. The germline gives CDR1 SGHKS, CDR2 YYEKEE (reference sequence). V shed 2 bases, J shed 8 bases, and the junction held 8 bases outside the gene matches. The CDR3 extends over 15 amino acids. For the CDR3, the DNA is TGTGCCAGCAGCTTAGGACAGGGACATTGGGGGGAGCTGTTTTTT. This gives the protein CASSLGQGHWGELFF. The whole variable domain, remainder taken from reference TRBV5-5 and TRBJ2-2, is DAGVTQSPTHLIKTRGQQVTLRCSPISGHKSVSWYQQVLGQGPQFIFQYYEKEERGRGNFPDRFSARQFPNYSSELNVNALLLGDSALYLCASSLGQGHWGELFFGEGSRLTVL.

This rearrangement joins TRBV7-9 to TRBJ1-2; the match to TRBD1 covers 7 bases. The CDR3 contains 16 residues. From germline, CDR1 is SEHNR and CDR2 FQNEAQ (reference sequence). V shed 5 bases, J shed 5 bases, and the junction held 14 bases outside the gene matches. The chain's CDR3 is CASSPPGTAEVYGYTF. CDR3 sequence (DNA): TGTGCCAGCAGCCCTCCCGGGACAGCGGAGGTATATGGCTACACCTTC.

This chain joins TRBV6-6 and TRBJ1-1, with unresolved D. CDR3 length equals 12 residues. V was pared by 4 bases and J by 1 base, with 4 bases between. CDR1 and CDR2 (germline): MNHNY, SVGAGI (reference sequence). CDR3 bases: TGTGCCAGCAGTTCCCAGAACACTGAAGCTTTCTTT. Encoded protein: CASSSQNTEAFF.

This rearrangement joins TRBV2 to TRBJ2-1, with D possibly TRBD2 on 6 matching bases. The CDR3 sequence is 15 residues long. Trimming removed 5 bases from V and 4 bases from J, with 15 bases in between. Germline CDR1 is SNHLY and CDR2 is FYNNEI. The CDR3 sequence: CASSPRGNAYNEQFF. The CDR3 DNA reads as TGTGCCAGCAGTCCCCGGGGGAATGCATACAATGAGCAGTTCTTC.

The V and J genes are TRBV4-1 and TRBJ2-7; 8 bases map to TRBD1. Germline V gives CDR1 MGHRA, CDR2 YSYEKL. V trimming: 4 bases; J trimming: 2 bases; junction bases outside the gene matches: 7. This CDR3 has 15 residues. The CDR3 coding sequence is TGCGCCAGCAGCCCGACCGGACAGGGCGCCTACGAGCAGTACTTC. Amino acid sequence: CASSPTGQGAYEQYF.